These 32 T cell receptor beta chains share one sample of origin, sequenced in a study of cytomegalovirus exposure and HLA in healthy donors. TCRdb's copy holds only in-frame clones and misses some; the assay was immunoSEQ multiplex PCR. The data contain about 120,000 clones, 88% of them singletons. The specimen was PBMCs. These TCRs come from a woman younger than 30 in good health and CMV-seropositive.

The rearrangement joins TRBV6-6 to TRBJ2-7, with a tentative D call TRBD2 (6 bases). The CDR3 contains 14 residues. Trimming stripped 3 bases from V and 6 bases from J, with 15 bases between. Germline V gene lookup returns CDR1 MNHNY and CDR2 SVGAGI (reference sequence). The CDR3 DNA is TGTGCCAGCAGTTATAGCGGTCCCTGGAGCGAGCAGTACTTC. It translates to CASSYSGPWSEQYF.

The chain joins TRBV6-5 to TRBJ2-7, with TRBD1 identical over 8 bases. The CDR3 extends over 13 amino acids. Trimming took 6 bases from V and 3 from J; bases not matched to a gene: 4. The V gene's germline CDR1 is MNHEY and CDR2 SVGAGI. CDR3 in amino acids: CASRGQEIYEQYF. For the CDR3, the DNA is TGTGCCAGCAGGGGACAGGAAATCTACGAGCAGTACTTC.

The chain joins TRBV7-6 to TRBJ1-1, with a weak D call TRBD1 (5 bases). CDR3 length equals 15 residues. V lost 2 bases and J 4 bases, leaving 14 bases between the germline ends. Germline V gives CDR1 SGHVS, CDR2 FNYEAQ. DNA of the CDR3: TGTGCCAGCAGCTTAATAGCAGGGCAGTCCACTGAAGCTTTCTTT. Translation: CASSLIAGQSTEAFF. Combining the CDR3 with reference TRBV7-6 and TRBJ1-1 gives the whole variable domain GAGVSQSPRYKVTKRGQDVALRCDPISGHVSLYWYRQALGQGPEFLTYFNYEAQQDKSGLPNDRFSAERPEGSISTLTIQRTEQRDSAMYRCASSLIAGQSTEAFFGQGTRLTVV.

This chain uses TRBV18 with TRBJ1-1; the D gene is possibly TRBD1 (5 bases). Germline CDR1 reads KGHSH; CDR2 reads LQKENI. Trimming removed 3 bases from V and 0 bases from J, with 8 bases in between. The CDR3 runs to 14 residues. CDR3 sequence: CASSPMTVNTEAFF. CDR3 nucleotide sequence: TGTGCCAGCTCACCGATGACAGTGAACACTGAAGCTTTCTTT.

The genes are TRBV7-9 and TRBJ1-4; 7 positions agree with TRBD1. This CDR3 contains 15 residues. V shed 4 bases, J shed 3 bases, and the junction held 5 bases outside the gene matches. CDR1 is SEHNR, CDR2 FQNEAQ, per germline (reference sequence). Here the CDR3 DNA reads TGTGCCAGCAGCTCCGACAGGGTCTCTAATGAAAAACTGTTTTTT. Encoded protein: CASSSDRVSNEKLFF.

V is TRBV5-1 and J is TRBJ2-3; 7 bases line up with TRBD1. Germline CDR1 SGHRS, CDR2 YFSETQ. The V gene end was trimmed by 3 bases and the J gene end by 6 bases; junction bases not matched to a gene: 19. This CDR3 comprises 18 residues. The CDR3 coding sequence is TGCGCCAGCAGCTGGGTCGGAGTTCAAGGGGGCCCCCTCGATACGCAGTATTTT. This codes for CASSWVGVQGGPLDTQYF.

V usage is TRBV6-5 and J usage is TRBJ1-1, with no clear D. Germline lookup yields CDR1 MNHEY and CDR2 SVGAGI. The CDR3 has 11 residues. Between the trimmed V and J ends, which lost 8 bases and 1 base, there was a span of 5 bases. This CDR3 is CASYRNTEAFF. The CDR3 region has the DNA TGTGCCAGCTATAGGAACACTGAAGCTTTCTTT.

The chain recombines TRBV29-1 with TRBJ1-2, with a weak D call TRBD1 (5 bases). Per the germline V gene, CDR1 is SQVTM and CDR2 is ANQGSEA. The CDR3 contains 12 residues. V gave up 5 bases and J gave up 3 bases, with 10 bases separating them. CDR3 DNA sequence: TGCAGCGTTACGACAGAGGACTATGGCTACACCTTC. It codes for CSVTTEDYGYTF.

The chain is built from TRBV29-1 and TRBJ1-1; 8 bases map to TRBD1. Germline trimming cut 5 bases from V and 1 base from J; bases unmatched to any gene: 6. This CDR3 has 14 amino acids. The germline V gene has CDR1 SQVTM and CDR2 ANQGSEA. CDR3 loop: CSVKAGQANTEAFF. The CDR3 DNA is TGCAGCGTTAAAGCGGGACAGGCGAACACTGAAGCTTTCTTT.

J is TRBJ2-1 and V is TRBV19, with 10 bases aligning to TRBD1. J gave up 6 bases and V 4 bases, and 6 bases lay outside the gene matches. CDR3 length: 15 residues. The germline CDR1 and CDR2 sequences are LNHDA and SQIVND (reference sequence). CDR3 amino acids: CASSNPGTGANEQFF. The CDR3 coding sequence is TGTGCCAGTAGTAACCCCGGGACAGGGGCCAATGAGCAGTTCTTC. Full variable domain (remainder filled in from reference TRBV19 and TRBJ2-1): DGGITQSPKYLFRKEGQNVTLSCEQNLNHDAMYWYRQDPGQGLRLIYYSQIVNDFQKGDIAEGYSVSREKKESFPLTVTSAQKNPTAFYLCASSNPGTGANEQFFGPGTRLTVL.

The chain carries TRBV5-1 and TRBJ2-7, with 8 bases identical to TRBD1. CDR1 SGHRS and CDR2 YFSETQ come from the germline V gene. The CDR3 covers 16 residues. Trimming at V came to 2 bases and at J to 5 bases, leaving 12 bases not matched to a gene. Here the CDR3 reads CASSFTFGTGGHEQYF. The CDR3 DNA sequence: TGCGCCAGCAGCTTCACTTTCGGGACAGGCGGCCACGAGCAGTACTTC.

The genes are TRBV6-1 and TRBJ1-5; D ambiguous. Germline-derived CDR1 and CDR2 are MNHNS and SASEGT. The CDR3 sequence is 15 residues long. Trimming pared 10 bases from V and 0 bases from J, leaving 16 bases between. CDR3 protein: CATSTRTNSNQPQHF. The DNA for the CDR3 is TGTGCCACCTCGACACGGACTAATAGCAATCAGCCCCAGCATTTT.

A single count supports this clone. The V gene is TRBV2, the J gene TRBJ2-2, with 8 bases identical to TRBD2. The germline V gene encodes CDR1 SNHLY and CDR2 FYNNEI. The CDR3 sequence is 15 residues long. The J segment lost 0 bases and the V segment lost 10 bases, leaving 7 bases of the junction unmatched. The CDR3 bases are TGTGCCATCCTGCCGGGGGGGGCGAACACCGGGGAGCTGTTTTTT. Its protein is CAILPGGANTGELFF.

The chain joins TRBV29-1 to TRBJ1-2; D is unresolved. The CDR3 has 11 residues. The ends were cut back, 5 bases at V and 2 bases at J, with 6 bases in the middle. CDR1 and CDR2 from the germline V gene are SQVTM and ANQGSEA. CDR3 DNA: TGCAGCGTTTCCGGGAACTATGGCTACACCTTC. Translated: CSVSGNYGYTF.

This clone has only one observation. V is TRBV18 and J is TRBJ2-5; no definite D call. The V gene's germline CDR1 is KGHSH and CDR2 LQKENI. Trimming removed 1 base from V and 1 base from J, with 10 bases in between. The CDR3 spans 15 residues. In DNA form, the CDR3 reads TGTGCCAGCTCACCACGTTTTGGCGGCCAAGAGACCCAGTACTTC. The encoded protein is CASSPRFGGQETQYF. The whole variable domain, remainder taken from reference TRBV18 and TRBJ2-5, is NAGVMQNPRHLVRRRGQEARLRCSPMKGHSHVYWYRQLPEEGLKFMVYLQKENIIDESGMPKERFSAEFPKEGPSILRIQQVVRGDSAAYFCASSPRFGGQETQYFGPGTRLLVL.

V gene TRBV10-1 combines with J gene TRBJ2-2; possible D gene TRBD1, 5 bases. Germline-derived CDR1 and CDR2 are WNHNN and SYGVQD (reference sequence). The CDR3 runs 13 residues. The ends were cut back, 5 bases at V and 4 bases at J, with 8 bases in the middle. This CDR3 is CASSRQLTGELFF. CDR3 DNA: TGCGCCAGCAGTAGACAGCTCACCGGGGAGCTGTTTTTT.

This clone appeared once. The V call is TRBV7-2, the J call TRBJ2-4; D perhaps matches TRBD2 (6 bases). CDR1 SGHTA and CDR2 FQGNSA come from the germline V gene. Trimming stripped 2 bases from V and 5 bases from J, with 10 bases between. The CDR3 is made up of 14 amino acids. The CDR3 DNA sequence: TGTGCCAGCAGCTTACGGGACTTCGAAAACATTCAGTACTTC. It encodes CASSLRDFENIQYF.

The chain combines TRBV27 with TRBJ2-3; 11 positions match TRBD2. Unmatched junction bases numbered 1, after V lost 8 bases and J lost 0 bases. This CDR3 region has 14 residues. Germline V gene data show CDR1 as MNHEY and CDR2 as SMNVEV (reference sequence). The CDR3 nucleotides read TGTGCCAGCCGGACTAGCGGGAGCACAGATACGCAGTATTTT. Residues: CASRTSGSTDTQYF.

The V and J genes are TRBV18 and TRBJ2-2, with 9 bases identical to TRBD1. This CDR3 has 14 residues. Germline CDR1 and CDR2: KGHSH and LQKENI. V shed 6 bases, J shed 5 bases, and the junction held 4 bases outside the gene matches. The CDR3 protein is CASSPGQGTGELFF. CDR3 sequence (DNA): TGTGCCAGCTCGCCGGGACAGGGTACCGGGGAGCTGTTTTTT.

The rearrangement links TRBV28 to TRBJ1-1; TRBD1 matches 7 bases. The CDR3 runs to 12 residues. The V segment lost 5 bases and the J segment 4 bases; nucleotides outside the gene matches: 1. Germline assignment: CDR1 MDHEN and CDR2 SYDVKM. The CDR3 here is CASSAGGTEAFF. The CDR3 region has the DNA TGTGCCAGCAGTGCAGGGGGCACTGAAGCTTTCTTT. Based on the CDR3 plus reference TRBV28 and TRBJ1-1, the full variable domain is DVKVTQSSRYLVKRTGEKVFLECVQDMDHENMFWYRQDPGLGLRLIYFSYDVKMKEKGDIPEGYSVSREKKERFSLILESASTNQTSMYLCASSAGGTEAFFGQGTRLTVV.

The chain has TRBV19 and TRBJ1-2; D is uncertain. The germline V gene encodes CDR1 LNHDA and CDR2 SQIVND (reference sequence). CDR3 size: 13 residues. Deletions cut 3 bases from V and 8 bases from J, with 13 bases between. CDR3 residues: CASSIPGVKGYTF. CDR3 DNA sequence: TGTGCCAGTAGTATTCCGGGTGTGAAAGGCTACACCTTC. Full variable domain (missing parts from reference TRBV19 and TRBJ1-2): DGGITQSPKYLFRKEGQNVTLSCEQNLNHDAMYWYRQDPGQGLRLIYYSQIVNDFQKGDIAEGYSVSREKKESFPLTVTSAQKNPTAFYLCASSIPGVKGYTFGSGTRLTVV.

As to this clone: The sample contains more than one DNA sequence encoding this CDR3. The chain recombines TRBV18 with TRBJ1-1; 8 nucleotides match TRBD1. The J segment lost 0 bases and the V segment lost 4 bases, leaving 1 base of the junction unmatched. The CDR3 length is 14 residues. From germline, CDR1 is KGHSH and CDR2 LQKENI. CDR3 sequence: CASSRDRLNTEAFF. CDR3 bases: TGTGCCAGCTCACGGGACAGGTTGAACACTGAAGCTTTCTTT.

Regarding this clone: Other nucleotide sequences in the sample specify the same CDR3. The J gene is TRBJ2-7, the V gene TRBV27; 8 nucleotides line up with TRBD1. The length of the CDR3 is 14 residues. Per the germline V gene, CDR1 is MNHEY and CDR2 is SMNVEV (reference sequence). Trimming cost V 4 bases and J 4 bases; bases outside gene matches: 6. CDR3 protein: CASSSGQGYYEQYF. In DNA, the CDR3 is TGTGCCAGCAGTTCCGGACAGGGTTATTACGAGCAGTACTTC.

The chain recombines TRBV13 with TRBJ2-1; 7 bases are shared with TRBD2. The V gene's germline CDR1 is PRHDT and CDR2 FYEKMQ (reference sequence). This CDR3 is 15 amino acids long. J gave up 4 bases and V 7 bases, and 10 bases lay outside the gene matches. Here the CDR3 reads CASNPRGEGYNEQFF. CDR3 sequence (DNA): TGTGCCAGCAATCCCCGGGGGGAGGGGTACAATGAGCAGTTCTTC.

This clone came up once. This chain joins TRBV30 and TRBJ2-1; 10 nucleotides agree with TRBD2. The germline V gene encodes CDR1 GTSNPN and CDR2 SVGIG (reference sequence). The CDR3 is 18 amino acids. V shed 4 bases, J shed 3 bases, and the junction held 15 bases outside the gene matches. Written as DNA, the CDR3 is TGTGCCTGGAAGCCTGGAATCTTAGCGGGGGGCCACTACAATGAGCAGTTCTTC. Translated, it gives CAWKPGILAGGHYNEQFF.

The chain uses TRBV15 and TRBJ2-1; 8 bases line up with TRBD2. This CDR3 region has 15 residues. CDR1 and CDR2 (germline): LNHNV, YYDKDF (reference sequence). Unmatched junction bases numbered 5, after V lost 1 base and J lost 6 bases. The CDR3 DNA follows: TGTGCCACCAGCAGAGGCGGGGGGCTAGGCAATGAGCAGTTCTTC. Its translation is CATSRGGGLGNEQFF.

The V call is TRBV5-1, the J call TRBJ1-5; tentatively, D is TRBD1 (6 bases). The V end lost 4 bases, the J end lost 4 bases, and 12 bases lay between the germline ends. Germline assignment: CDR1 SGHRS and CDR2 YFSETQ. The CDR3 length is 14 residues. The CDR3 DNA follows: TGCGCCAGCAGCGGGGGGGGCCCGAATCAGCCCCAGCATTTT. It yields the protein CASSGGGPNQPQHF.

The gene calls are TRBV5-1 and TRBJ1-1; D possibly corresponds to TRBD1 (5 bases). Germline CDR1 reads SGHRS; CDR2 reads YFSETQ. With 4 bases removed from V and 5 bases from J, the gap between germline ends came to 15 bases. The CDR3 loop spans 14 amino acids. The DNA for the CDR3 is TGCGCCAGCAGCGTACAGGAAAGTGTTACTGAAGCTTTCTTT. This translates into CASSVQESVTEAFF.

The J gene is TRBJ1-4, the V gene TRBV15; D is ambiguous. Trimming removed 1 base from V and 5 bases from J, with 11 bases in between. The CDR3 runs to 15 residues. Germline V gene sequence: CDR1 LNHNV, CDR2 YYDKDF (reference sequence). CDR3 loop: CATSRVLTGNEKLFF. CDR3 nucleotide sequence: TGTGCCACCAGCAGAGTCTTGACTGGCAATGAAAAACTGTTTTTT.

The chain uses TRBV7-9 and TRBJ2-2; 8 positions agree with TRBD1. The CDR3 length is 16 residues. Trimming removed 5 bases from V and 5 bases from J; junction bases left unmatched: 10. Germline CDR1 SEHNR, CDR2 FQNEAQ (reference sequence). CDR3 region: CASSITGGWRTGELFF. CDR3 nucleotide sequence: TGTGCCAGCAGCATTACAGGGGGATGGAGGACCGGGGAGCTGTTTTTT.

This clone was detected only once. The V gene is TRBV5-4, the J gene TRBJ2-2, with D perhaps matching TRBD1 (5 bases). V dropped 4 bases and J dropped 5 bases, with 15 bases sitting between them. CDR3 size: 15 residues. Germline V gene data show CDR1 as SGHNT and CDR2 as YYREEE (reference sequence). CDR3 sequence reads: CASSKSQGPTGELFF. Here the CDR3 DNA reads TGTGCCAGCAGCAAATCCCAGGGTCCTACCGGGGAGCTGTTTTTT. The variable domain in full, completed from reference TRBV5-4 and TRBJ2-2, reads ETGVTQSPTHLIKTRGQQVTLRCSSQSGHNTVSWYQQALGQGPQFIFQYYREEENGRGNFPPRFSGLQFPNYSSELNVNALELDDSALYLCASSKSQGPTGELFFGEGSRLTVL.

The V and J genes are TRBV7-3 and TRBJ2-5; TRBD1 might be the D (6 bases). In germline, CDR1 is SGHTA, CDR2 FQGTGA. The CDR3 has 15 residues. Trimming removed 2 bases from V and 3 bases from J, with 13 bases in between. This CDR3 is CASSLAGTPKETQYF. In DNA form, the CDR3 reads TGTGCCAGCAGCTTAGCCGGGACACCAAAAGAGACCCAGTACTTC.